The 21 T cell receptor beta chains reported below all come from one sample, sequenced in a study of technical replicates of blood from a few donors. Sequencing was performed with immunoSEQ multiplex PCR; in TCRdb, only in-frame clones are kept and a portion is missing. The sample gives tens of thousands of clones, approximately 95% of which show up once; 0.34% is in the top ten. Sequencing was done on a sample of T cells isolated from PBMCs. The source of these receptors is a human donor in good health.

This chain links TRBV5-1 with TRBJ2-2; 9 positions match TRBD2. V lost 0 bases, J lost 7 bases, and 10 bases stayed unmatched. In germline, CDR1 is SGHRS, CDR2 YFSETQ. The CDR3 spans 17 residues. The chain's CDR3 is CASSLATGGRAHGELFF. Written as DNA, the CDR3 is TGCGCCAGCAGCTTGGCCACGGGCGGGAGGGCCCACGGGGAGCTGTTTTTT.

The chain carries TRBV5-6 and TRBJ2-3, with 10 nucleotides matching TRBD2. The trim removed 10 bases at V and 0 bases at J, leaving 8 bases unmatched. Per germline, CDR1 SGHDT and CDR2 YYEEEE. There are 15 residues in the CDR3. CDR3 region: CARRAGGPSTDTQYF. The CDR3, as DNA: TGTGCCCGAAGAGCGGGAGGGCCTAGCACAGATACGCAGTATTTT.

CDR3 bases: TGTGCCAGCAGCCAAGCCCACTACTACGAGCAGTACTTC. This sequence encodes CASSQAHYYEQYF. This chain joins TRBV4-2 and TRBJ2-7, with D unclear. The CDR3 covers 13 residues. The germline V and J ends were trimmed by 1 base and 3 bases, with 7 bases remaining between them. Germline V gene data show CDR1 as LGHNA and CDR2 as YNFKEQ.

The CDR3: CASSWTPTYEQYF. CDR3 bases: TGTGCCAGCAGTTGGACTCCCACCTACGAGCAGTACTTC. This rearrangement joins TRBV27 to TRBJ2-7; D may be TRBD2 (5 bases). Between the trimmed V and J ends, which lost 4 bases and 2 bases, there was a span of 9 bases. CDR1 MNHEY and CDR2 SMNVEV come from the germline V gene (reference sequence). CDR3 length equals 13 residues.

CDR3 sequence: CASSEREGYQPQHF. The CDR3 coding sequence is TGTGCCAGCAGTGAACGGGAAGGCTACCAGCCCCAGCATTTT. The V call is TRBV2, the J call TRBJ1-5; no definite D call. The V and J ends lost 2 bases and 7 bases respectively, with 12 bases between them. The CDR3 extends over 14 amino acids. The germline V gene encodes CDR1 SNHLY and CDR2 FYNNEI.

V usage is TRBV4-3 and J usage is TRBJ2-3, with D possibly being TRBD1 (5 bases). The CDR3 runs to 15 residues. The germline V and J ends were trimmed by 1 base and 0 bases, with 8 bases remaining between them. Germline-derived CDR1 and CDR2 are LGHNA and YSLEER. CDR3 loop: CASSQGGRSTDTQYF. The DNA for the CDR3 is TGCGCCAGCAGCCAAGGGGGCAGAAGCACAGATACGCAGTATTTT.

The J gene is TRBJ2-3, the V gene TRBV7-3; 9 positions match TRBD2. The CDR3 contains 15 residues. Germline V gene sequence: CDR1 SGHTA, CDR2 FQGTGA. V shed 5 bases and J 1 base; nucleotides not matched to a gene: 4. The CDR3 nucleotides read TGTGCCAGCAGCGAGGGACTAGCTCGCACAGATACGCAGTATTTT. Translation gives CASSEGLARTDTQYF.

CDR3 residues: CASSPGQGAFF. In DNA form, the CDR3 reads TGTGCCAGCAGTCCTGGACAGGGTGCTTTCTTT. The genes are TRBV6-5 and TRBJ1-1, with TRBD1 matching over 8 bases. V trimming: 5 bases; J trimming: 11 bases; junction bases outside the gene matches: 4. The CDR3 is made up of 11 amino acids. In germline, CDR1 is MNHEY, CDR2 SVGAGI.

The V gene is TRBV21-1, the J gene TRBJ1-3; no check of the table's D call, TRBD1, against the DNA was made. TRBV21-1 is flagged as a pseudogene. This CDR3 has 18 amino acids. The CDR3 reads CASSPGQGDFNSGNTIYF. In nucleotides, the CDR3 is TGTGCCAGCAGCCCGGGACAGGGGGATTTTAATTCTGGAAACACCATATATTTT.

This chain joins TRBV9 and TRBJ2-3; 8 bases align to TRBD1. Germline CDR1 and CDR2: SGDLS and YYNGEE. Trimming at V came to 3 bases and at J to 2 bases, leaving 5 bases not matched to a gene. The CDR3 sequence is 15 residues long. The CDR3 DNA follows: TGTGCCAGCAGCGCGGCAGGGGGCTCCACAGATACGCAGTATTTT. It codes for CASSAAGGSTDTQYF.

This chain uses TRBV5-5 with TRBJ2-3; possibly TRBD1 for D (6 bases). The CDR3 contains 14 residues. Per germline, CDR1 SGHKS and CDR2 YYEKEE (reference sequence). V was trimmed by 2 bases and J by 0 bases, leaving 7 bases between them. As DNA, the CDR3 is TGTGCCAGCAGCTTCGACAGGAGCACAGATACGCAGTATTTT. It yields the protein CASSFDRSTDTQYF.

J is TRBJ2-2 and V is TRBV29-1, with D perhaps matching TRBD1 (5 bases). Germline CDR1 and CDR2: SQVTM and ANQGSEA. The CDR3 runs 14 residues. V lost 7 bases to trimming and J lost 1 base, with 13 bases between them. CDR3 protein: CSASVQGNTGELFF. As DNA, the CDR3 is TGCAGCGCATCGGTGCAGGGGAACACCGGGGAGCTGTTTTTT.

The chain has TRBV27 and TRBJ1-5; D not resolved. Germline-derived CDR1 and CDR2 are MNHEY and SMNVEV (reference sequence). Trimming cost V 5 bases and J 3 bases, with 11 bases left between them. CDR3 size: 14 residues. CDR3 DNA sequence: TGTGCCAGCAGTCCCCGACACCTCAATCAGCCCCAGCATTTT. Encoded protein: CASSPRHLNQPQHF.

The rearrangement uses TRBV7-2 and TRBJ2-7; D is ambiguous. Germline V gene lookup returns CDR1 SGHTA and CDR2 FQGNSA. Between the trimmed V and J ends, which lost 7 bases and 2 bases, there was a span of 15 bases. CDR3 size: 14 residues. CDR3 nucleotides: TGTGCCAGCACCCTTTTACCCGAGACCTACGAGCAGTACTTC. This sequence encodes CASTLLPETYEQYF.

This chain connects TRBV27 to TRBJ1-1; 9 bases align to TRBD1. Germline V CDR1 and CDR2: MNHEY, SMNVEV (reference sequence). The CDR3 spans 15 residues. Trimming cost V 7 bases and J 3 bases; bases outside gene matches: 9. This chain's CDR3 is CASKDATGGYTEAFF. CDR3 in DNA: TGTGCCAGCAAGGACGCTACAGGGGGCTACACTGAAGCTTTCTTT.

The table lists this clone with a count of one. The chain uses TRBV5-4 and TRBJ1-2, with D perhaps TRBD1 (6 bases). Germline loops: CDR1 SGHNT, CDR2 YYREEE (reference sequence). This CDR3 has 12 residues. V lost 4 bases and J lost 8, with 12 bases in between. Here the CDR3 reads CASSVTGGGYTF. The CDR3 nucleotides read TGTGCCAGCAGCGTGACAGGAGGAGGCTACACCTTC.

This chain uses TRBV19 with TRBJ2-7, with 7 positions matching TRBD2. Per the germline V gene, CDR1 is LNHDA and CDR2 is SQIVND (reference sequence). This CDR3 contains 15 residues. The V and J ends lost 4 bases and 2 bases, in that order; junction bases with no gene match: 8. In DNA, the CDR3 is TGTGCCAGTAGTAATAAGCGGGATTGGCCCTACGAGCAGTACTTC. It encodes CASSNKRDWPYEQYF.

The chain carries TRBV28 and TRBJ1-5; D is possibly TRBD1 (5 bases). The CDR3 totals 14 residues. Trimming pared 3 bases from V and 3 bases from J, leaving 9 bases between. Germline assignment: CDR1 MDHEN and CDR2 SYDVKM. CDR3 protein: CASSFSGFNQPQHF. In nucleotides, the CDR3 is TGTGCCAGCAGTTTTTCAGGGTTCAATCAGCCCCAGCATTTT.

The V and J genes are TRBV4-1 and TRBJ1-3, with no clear D. Germline-derived CDR1 and CDR2 are MGHRA and YSYEKL. The V end lost 2 bases, the J end lost 0 bases, and 11 bases lay between the germline ends. There are 16 residues in the CDR3. The CDR3 reads CASSQPILTSGNTIYF. CDR3 in DNA: TGCGCCAGCAGCCAACCCATACTTACCTCTGGAAACACCATATATTTT.

The chain carries TRBV6-5 and TRBJ1-5, with TRBD1 matching 10 bases. The CDR3 is made up of 14 amino acids. Germline CDR1 is MNHEY and CDR2 is SVGAGI. Losses at the gene ends were 6 bases for V and 7 bases for J; bases not matched to a gene: 6. CDR3 loop: CASSSTGGQQPQHF. The CDR3 bases are TGTGCCAGCAGCTCGACAGGGGGCCAACAGCCCCAGCATTTT.

The chain is built from TRBV7-9 and TRBJ2-1; the match to TRBD2 covers 9 bases. CDR1 and CDR2 (germline): SEHNR, FQNEAQ (reference sequence). CDR3 length equals 16 residues. With 3 bases clipped from V and 7 bases from J, the junction kept 10 bases outside the gene matches. The CDR3 DNA reads as TGTGCCAGCAGCTTCGCCGTGACTAGCGGAAAGAATGAGCAGTTCTTC. It is translated as CASSFAVTSGKNEQFF.